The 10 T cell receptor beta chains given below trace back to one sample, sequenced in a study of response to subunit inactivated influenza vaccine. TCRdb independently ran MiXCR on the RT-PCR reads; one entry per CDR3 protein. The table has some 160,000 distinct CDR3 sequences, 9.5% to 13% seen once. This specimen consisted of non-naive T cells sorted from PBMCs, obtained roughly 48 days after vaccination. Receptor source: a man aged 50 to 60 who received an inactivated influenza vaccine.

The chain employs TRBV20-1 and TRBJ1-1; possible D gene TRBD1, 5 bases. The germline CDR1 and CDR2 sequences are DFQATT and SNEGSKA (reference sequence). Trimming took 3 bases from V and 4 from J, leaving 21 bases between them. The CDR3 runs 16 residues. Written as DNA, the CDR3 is TGCAGTGCTAGTAAAGGGGTGGGCGGTGGGGGCACTGAAGCTTTCTTT. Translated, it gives CSASKGVGGGGTEAFF.

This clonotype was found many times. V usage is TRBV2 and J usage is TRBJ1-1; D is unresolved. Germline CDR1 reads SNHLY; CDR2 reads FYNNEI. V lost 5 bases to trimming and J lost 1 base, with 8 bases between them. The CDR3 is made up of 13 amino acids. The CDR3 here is CASSTRQNTEAFF. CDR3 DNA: TGTGCCAGCAGTACCAGACAGAACACTGAAGCTTTCTTT.

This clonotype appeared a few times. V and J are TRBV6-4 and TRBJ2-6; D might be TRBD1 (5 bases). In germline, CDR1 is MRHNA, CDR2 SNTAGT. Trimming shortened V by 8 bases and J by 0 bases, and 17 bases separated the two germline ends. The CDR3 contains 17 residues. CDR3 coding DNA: TGTGCCAGCGAGTCAGGGAAAAGGAGCTCTGGGGCCAACGTCCTGACTTTC. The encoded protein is CASESGKRSSGANVLTF.

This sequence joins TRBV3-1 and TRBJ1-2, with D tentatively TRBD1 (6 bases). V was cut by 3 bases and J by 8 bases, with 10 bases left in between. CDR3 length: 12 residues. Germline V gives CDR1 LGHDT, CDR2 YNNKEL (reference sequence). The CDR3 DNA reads TGTGCCAGCAGCCAGATCAGGGGAGGCTACACCTTC. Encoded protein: CASSQIRGGYTF.

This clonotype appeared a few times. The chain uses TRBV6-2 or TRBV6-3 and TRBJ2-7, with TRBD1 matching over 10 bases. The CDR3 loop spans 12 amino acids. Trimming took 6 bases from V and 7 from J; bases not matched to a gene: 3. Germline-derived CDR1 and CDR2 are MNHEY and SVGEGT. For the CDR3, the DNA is TGTGCCAGCAGGACAGGGGGCGCGGAGCAGTACTTC. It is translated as CASRTGGAEQYF.

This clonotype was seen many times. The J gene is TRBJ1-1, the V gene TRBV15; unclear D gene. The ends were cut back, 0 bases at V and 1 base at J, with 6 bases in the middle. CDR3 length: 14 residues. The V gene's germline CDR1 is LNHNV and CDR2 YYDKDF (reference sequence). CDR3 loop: CATSRDYSNTEAFF. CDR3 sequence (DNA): TGTGCCACCAGCAGAGATTATTCGAACACTGAAGCTTTCTTT.

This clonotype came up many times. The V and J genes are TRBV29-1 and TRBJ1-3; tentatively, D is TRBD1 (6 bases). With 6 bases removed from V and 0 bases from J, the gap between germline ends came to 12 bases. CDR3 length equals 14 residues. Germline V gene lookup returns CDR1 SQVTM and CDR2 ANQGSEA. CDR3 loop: CSVSRDTSGNTIYF. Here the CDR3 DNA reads TGCAGCGTCTCCCGGGACACCTCTGGAAACACCATATATTTT. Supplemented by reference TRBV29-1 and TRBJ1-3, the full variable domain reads SAVISQKPSRDICQRGTSLTIQCQVDSQVTMMFWYRQQPGQSLTLIATANQGSEATYESGFVIDKFPISRPNLTFSTLTVSNMSPEDSSIYLCSVSRDTSGNTIYFGEGSWLTVV.

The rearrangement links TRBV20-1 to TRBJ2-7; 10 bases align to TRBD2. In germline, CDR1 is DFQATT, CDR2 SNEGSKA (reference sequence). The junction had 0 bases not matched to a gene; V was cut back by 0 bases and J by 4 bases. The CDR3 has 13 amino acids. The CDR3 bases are TGCAGTGCTAGAGAACTAGCGGGGTACGAGCAGTACTTC. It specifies CSARELAGYEQYF.

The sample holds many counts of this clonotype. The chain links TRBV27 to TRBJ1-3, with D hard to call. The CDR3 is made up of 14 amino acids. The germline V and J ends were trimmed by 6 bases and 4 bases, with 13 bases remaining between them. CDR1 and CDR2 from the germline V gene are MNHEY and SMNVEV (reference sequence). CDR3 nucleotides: TGTGCCAGCAGAACCCTGAGTGGGGGAAACACCATATATTTT. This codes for CASRTLSGGNTIYF.

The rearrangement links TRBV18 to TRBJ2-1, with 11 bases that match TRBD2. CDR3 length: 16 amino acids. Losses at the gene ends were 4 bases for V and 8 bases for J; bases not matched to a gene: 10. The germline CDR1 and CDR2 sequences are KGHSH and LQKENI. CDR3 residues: CASSLAVAGGPDEQFF. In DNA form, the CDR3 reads TGTGCCAGCTCACTAGCGGTAGCGGGAGGGCCGGATGAGCAGTTCTTC.